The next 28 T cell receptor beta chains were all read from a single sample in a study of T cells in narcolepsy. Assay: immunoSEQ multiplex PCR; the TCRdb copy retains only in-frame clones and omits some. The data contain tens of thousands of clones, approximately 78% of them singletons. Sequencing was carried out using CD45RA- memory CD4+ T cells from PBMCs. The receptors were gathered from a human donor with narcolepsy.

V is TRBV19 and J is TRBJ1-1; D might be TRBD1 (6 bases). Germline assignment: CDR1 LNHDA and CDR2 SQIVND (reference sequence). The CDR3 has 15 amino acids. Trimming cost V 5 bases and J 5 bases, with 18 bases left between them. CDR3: CASSRATGMGTEAFF. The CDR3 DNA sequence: TGTGCCAGTAGTCGCGCGACAGGTATGGGAACTGAAGCTTTCTTT.

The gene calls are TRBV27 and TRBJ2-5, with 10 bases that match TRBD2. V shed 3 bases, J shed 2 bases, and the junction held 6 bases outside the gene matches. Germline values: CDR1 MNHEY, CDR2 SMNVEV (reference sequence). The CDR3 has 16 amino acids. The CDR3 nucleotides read TGTGCCAGCAGTTTTTCGGGACTAGCGAATCAAGAGACCCAGTACTTC. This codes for CASSFSGLANQETQYF.

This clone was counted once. The CDR3 nucleotides are TGTGCCAGCAGAAGGACAGGTTGGGGACAGCCCCAGCATTTT. This sequence encodes CASRRTGWGQPQHF. This sequence joins TRBV6-5 and TRBJ1-5, with 7 bases matching TRBD1. The V and J ends lost 6 bases and 7 bases, in that order; junction bases with no gene match: 9. This CDR3 is built from 14 residues. Germline CDR1 and CDR2: MNHEY and SVGAGI.

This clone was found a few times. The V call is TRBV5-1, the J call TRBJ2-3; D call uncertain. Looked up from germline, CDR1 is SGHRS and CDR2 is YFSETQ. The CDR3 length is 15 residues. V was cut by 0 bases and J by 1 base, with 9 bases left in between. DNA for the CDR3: TGCGCCAGCAGCTTGGCCACATGGGGCACAGATACGCAGTATTTT. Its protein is CASSLATWGTDTQYF.

CDR3 DNA sequence: TGTGCCAGCAGCGTAATAGGGTACAATGAGCAGTTCTTC. This gives the protein CASSVIGYNEQFF. V gene TRBV9 combines with J gene TRBJ2-1; D is ambiguous. Germline CDR1 reads SGDLS; CDR2 reads YYNGEE. The CDR3 length is 13 residues. V was cut by 1 base and J by 4 bases, with 6 bases left in between.

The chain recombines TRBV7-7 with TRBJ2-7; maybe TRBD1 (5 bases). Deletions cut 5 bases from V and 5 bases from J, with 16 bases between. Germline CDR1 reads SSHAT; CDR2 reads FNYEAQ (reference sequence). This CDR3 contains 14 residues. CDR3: CASSPQVRGNEQYF. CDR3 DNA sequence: TGTGCCAGCAGCCCGCAGGTTAGGGGCAACGAGCAGTACTTC.

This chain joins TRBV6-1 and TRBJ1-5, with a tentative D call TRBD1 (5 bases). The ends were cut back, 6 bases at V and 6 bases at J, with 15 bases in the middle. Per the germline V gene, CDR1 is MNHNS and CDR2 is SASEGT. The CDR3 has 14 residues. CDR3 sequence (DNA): TGTGCCAGCAGCCCCATCGCAGGGAGTCAGCCCCAGCATTTT. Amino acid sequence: CASSPIAGSQPQHF.

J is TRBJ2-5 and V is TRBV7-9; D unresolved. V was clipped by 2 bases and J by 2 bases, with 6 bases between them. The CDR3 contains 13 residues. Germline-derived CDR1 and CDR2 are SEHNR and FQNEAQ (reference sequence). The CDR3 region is CASSLIGQETQYF. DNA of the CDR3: TGTGCCAGCAGCTTAATTGGACAAGAGACCCAGTACTTC.

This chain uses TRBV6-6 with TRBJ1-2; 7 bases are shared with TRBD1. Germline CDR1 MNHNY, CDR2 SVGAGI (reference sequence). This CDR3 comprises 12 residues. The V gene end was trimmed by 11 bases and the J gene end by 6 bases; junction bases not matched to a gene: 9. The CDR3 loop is CALQGRGNGYTF. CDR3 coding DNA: TGTGCCCTCCAGGGCAGGGGGAATGGCTACACCTTC.

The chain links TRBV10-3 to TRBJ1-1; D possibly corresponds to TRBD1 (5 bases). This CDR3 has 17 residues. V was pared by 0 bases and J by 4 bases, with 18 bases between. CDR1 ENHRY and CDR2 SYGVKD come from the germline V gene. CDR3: CAISESLSGTSGTEAFF. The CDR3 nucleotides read TGTGCCATCAGTGAGTCTCTATCGGGGACGAGCGGCACTGAAGCTTTCTTT.

CDR3 amino acids: CAWSAGQGNTEAFF. Here the CDR3 DNA reads TGTGCCTGGAGTGCCGGACAGGGGAACACTGAAGCTTTCTTT. The V gene is TRBV30, the J gene TRBJ1-1, with 8 nucleotides matching TRBD1. The CDR3 spans 14 residues. V trimming: 1 base; J trimming: 1 base; junction bases outside the gene matches: 2. Germline-derived CDR1 and CDR2 are GTSNPN and SVGIG (reference sequence).

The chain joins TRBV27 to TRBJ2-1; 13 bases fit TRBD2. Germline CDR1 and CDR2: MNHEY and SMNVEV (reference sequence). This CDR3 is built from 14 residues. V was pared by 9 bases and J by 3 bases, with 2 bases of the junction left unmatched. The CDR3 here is CASRLAGGYNEQFF. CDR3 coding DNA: TGTGCCAGTAGACTAGCGGGGGGCTACAATGAGCAGTTCTTC.

This CDR3 is CASGGGWTGELFF. Written as DNA, the CDR3 is TGTGCCTCCGGGGGGGGGTGGACCGGGGAGCTGTTTTTT. The rearrangement joins TRBV2 to TRBJ2-2; 8 positions match TRBD2. V lost 11 bases to trimming and J lost 5 bases; unmatched junction nucleotides: 7. CDR3 length: 13 amino acids. Germline V gives CDR1 SNHLY, CDR2 FYNNEI. Full variable domain (rest looked up from reference TRBV2 and TRBJ2-2): EPEVTQTPSHQVTQMGQEVILRCVPISNHLYFYWYRQILGQKVEFLVSFYNNEISEKSEIFDDQFSVERPDGSNFTLKIRSTKLEDSAMYFCASGGGWTGELFFGEGSRLTVL.

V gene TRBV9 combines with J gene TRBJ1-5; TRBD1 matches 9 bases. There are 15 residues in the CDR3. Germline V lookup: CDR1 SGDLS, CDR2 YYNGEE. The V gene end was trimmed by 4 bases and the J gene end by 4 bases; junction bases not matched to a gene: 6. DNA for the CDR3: TGTGCCAGCAGCCTAAAACAGGGGGCTAATCAGCCCCAGCATTTT. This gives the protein CASSLKQGANQPQHF.

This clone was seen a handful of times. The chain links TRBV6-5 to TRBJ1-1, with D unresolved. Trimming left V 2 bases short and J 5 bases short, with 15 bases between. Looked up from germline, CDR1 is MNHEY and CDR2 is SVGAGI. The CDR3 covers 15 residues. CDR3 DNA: TGTGCCAGCAGTTACGTCCGGGGTAGAACGACTGAAGCTTTCTTT. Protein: CASSYVRGRTTEAFF.

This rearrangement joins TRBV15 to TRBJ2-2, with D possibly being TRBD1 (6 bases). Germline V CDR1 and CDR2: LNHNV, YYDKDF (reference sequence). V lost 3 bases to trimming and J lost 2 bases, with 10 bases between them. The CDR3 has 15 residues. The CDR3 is CATSRGAVNTGELFF. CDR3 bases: TGTGCCACCAGCAGGGGGGCGGTAAACACCGGGGAGCTGTTTTTT.

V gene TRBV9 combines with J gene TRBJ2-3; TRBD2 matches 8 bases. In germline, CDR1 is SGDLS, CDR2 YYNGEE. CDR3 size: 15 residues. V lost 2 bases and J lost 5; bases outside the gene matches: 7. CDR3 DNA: TGTGCCAGCAGCGTGGGACTAGTAATGGGAGATACGCAGTATTTT. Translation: CASSVGLVMGDTQYF.

CDR3 in amino acids: CASSRPNQPQHF. The CDR3 region has the DNA TGTGCCAGTAGTCGACCCAATCAGCCCCAGCATTTT. The V call is TRBV19, the J call TRBJ1-5; D gene unclear. Germline CDR1 is LNHDA and CDR2 is SQIVND (reference sequence). Deletions cut 5 bases from V and 3 bases from J, with 5 bases between. This CDR3 is built from 12 residues.

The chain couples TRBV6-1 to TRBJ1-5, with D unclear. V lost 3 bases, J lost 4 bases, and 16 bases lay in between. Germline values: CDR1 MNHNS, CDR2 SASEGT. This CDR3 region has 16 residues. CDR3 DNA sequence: TGTGCCAGCAGTGACATCTTCCGGGTCAAGAATCAGCCCCAGCATTTT. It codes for CASSDIFRVKNQPQHF.

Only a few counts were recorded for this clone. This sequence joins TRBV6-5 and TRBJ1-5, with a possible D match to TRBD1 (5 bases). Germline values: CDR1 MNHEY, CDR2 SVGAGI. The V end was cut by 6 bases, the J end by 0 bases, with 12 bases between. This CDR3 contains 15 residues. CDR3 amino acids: CASRIRVYSNQPQHF. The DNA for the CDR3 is TGTGCCAGCAGAATCAGGGTCTATAGCAATCAGCCCCAGCATTTT.

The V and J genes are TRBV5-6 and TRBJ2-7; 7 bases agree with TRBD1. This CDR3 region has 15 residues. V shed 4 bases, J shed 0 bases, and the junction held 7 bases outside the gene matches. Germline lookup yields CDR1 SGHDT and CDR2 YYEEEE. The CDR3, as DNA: TGTGCCAGCAGCCCCGGGACAGCCTACTCCTACGAGCAGTACTTC. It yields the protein CASSPGTAYSYEQYF.

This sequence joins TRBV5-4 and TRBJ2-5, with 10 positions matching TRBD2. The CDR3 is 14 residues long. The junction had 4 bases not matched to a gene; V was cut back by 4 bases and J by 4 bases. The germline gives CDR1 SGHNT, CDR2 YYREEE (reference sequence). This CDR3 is CASSLAGAGETQYF. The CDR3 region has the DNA TGTGCCAGCAGCCTAGCGGGAGCTGGAGAGACCCAGTACTTC.

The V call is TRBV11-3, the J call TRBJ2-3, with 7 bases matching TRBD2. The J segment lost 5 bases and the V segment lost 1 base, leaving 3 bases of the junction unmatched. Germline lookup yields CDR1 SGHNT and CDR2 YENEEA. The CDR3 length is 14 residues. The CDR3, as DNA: TGTGCCAGCAGCTTAGGCGGGAGTGGAGATACGCAGTATTTT. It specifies CASSLGGSGDTQYF.

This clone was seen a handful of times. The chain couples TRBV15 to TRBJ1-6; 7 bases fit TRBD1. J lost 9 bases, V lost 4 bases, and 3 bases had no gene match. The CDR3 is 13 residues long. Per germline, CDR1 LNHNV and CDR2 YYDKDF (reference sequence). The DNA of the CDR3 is TGTGCCACCAGCAAGGGACAGTTTTCACCCCTCCACTTT. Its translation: CATSKGQFSPLHF.

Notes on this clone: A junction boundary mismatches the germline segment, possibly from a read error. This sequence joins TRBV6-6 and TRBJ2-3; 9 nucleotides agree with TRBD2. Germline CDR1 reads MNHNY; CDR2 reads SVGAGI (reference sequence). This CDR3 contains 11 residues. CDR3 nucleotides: TGCGGTAGCGGGAGAACAGATACGCAGTATTTT. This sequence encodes CGSGRTDTQYF.

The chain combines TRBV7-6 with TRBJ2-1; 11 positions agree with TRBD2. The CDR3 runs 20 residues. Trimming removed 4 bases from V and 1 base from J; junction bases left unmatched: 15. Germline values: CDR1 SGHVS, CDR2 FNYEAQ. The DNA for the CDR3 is TGTGCCAGCAGCTCCCGTAGCGGGAGGGCCGGTTCGATTTCCTACAATGAGCAGTTCTTC. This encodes CASSSRSGRAGSISYNEQFF.

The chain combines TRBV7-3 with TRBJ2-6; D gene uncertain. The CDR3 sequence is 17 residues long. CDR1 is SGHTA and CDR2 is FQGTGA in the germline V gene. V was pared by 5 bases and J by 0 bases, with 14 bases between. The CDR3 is CASSPVPASSGANVLTF. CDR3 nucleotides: TGTGCCAGCAGCCCGGTCCCCGCAAGCTCTGGGGCCAACGTCCTGACTTTC.

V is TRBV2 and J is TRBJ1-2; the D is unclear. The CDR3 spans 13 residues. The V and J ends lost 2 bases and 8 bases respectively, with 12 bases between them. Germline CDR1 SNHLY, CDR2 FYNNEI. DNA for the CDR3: TGTGCCAGCAGTGAATTCGGGGATGGAGGCTACACCTTC. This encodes CASSEFGDGGYTF. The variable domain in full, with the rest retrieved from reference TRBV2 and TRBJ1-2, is EPEVTQTPSHQVTQMGQEVILRCVPISNHLYFYWYRQILGQKVEFLVSFYNNEISEKSEIFDDQFSVERPDGSNFTLKIRSTKLEDSAMYFCASSEFGDGGYTFGSGTRLTVV.